Listed below are T cell receptor beta chains from one sample, sequenced in a study of T-cell reconstitution after alpha-beta-depleted transplantation in children. TCRdb re-derived calls from the PCR reads in MiXCR, one entry per CDR3 protein. The table lists around 440,000 distinct CDR3 sequences, 10% to 13% of them singletons, with about 2% in the top ten. The sequences come from PBMCs, collected before TCRalphabeta/CD19-depleted stem cell transplant. These receptors all come from a child aged 2-15 years with inherited bone marrow failure, due to receive a stem cell transplant. Both conserved end residues are trimmed from each CDR3. The order of the fields is CDR3 protein, J gene, V gene, CDR3 length.

CDR3aa: ASSLLGQPGANVLT
j_gene: TRBJ2-6
v_gene: TRBV5-1
len: 14

CDR3aa: ASRDPGTEAF
j_gene: TRBJ1-1
v_gene: TRBV15
len: 10

CDR3aa: ASSFRLSSYEQY
j_gene: TRBJ2-7
v_gene: TRBV5-1
len: 12

CDR3aa: ASSPRLAGEATDTQY
j_gene: TRBJ2-3
v_gene: TRBV7-6
len: 15

CDR3aa: ANSYSGTNTGELF
j_gene: TRBJ2-2
v_gene: TRBV6-2/TRBV6-3
len: 13

CDR3aa: ASSPGTFGELF
j_gene: TRBJ2-2
v_gene: TRBV19
len: 11

CDR3aa: SVVLSGTSGEQIDTQY
j_gene: TRBJ2-3
v_gene: TRBV29-1
len: 16

CDR3aa: SARIGAGLSTDTQY
j_gene: TRBJ2-3
v_gene: TRBV20-1
len: 14

CDR3aa: ASSQGTGLSNQPQH
j_gene: TRBJ1-5
v_gene: TRBV27
len: 14

CDR3aa: ASSFYRAPEGEQY
j_gene: TRBJ2-7
v_gene: TRBV11-2
len: 13

CDR3aa: ASSYPGRLAGDRNEQF
j_gene: TRBJ2-1
v_gene: TRBV6-2/TRBV6-3
len: 16

CDR3aa: ASSLTSGGTEAF
j_gene: TRBJ1-1
v_gene: TRBV5-1
len: 12

CDR3aa: ASSLQAGIYADTQY
j_gene: TRBJ2-3
v_gene: TRBV7-2
len: 14

CDR3aa: ASTRGGSGANVLT
j_gene: TRBJ2-6
v_gene: TRBV12-3/TRBV12-4
len: 13

CDR3aa: ASSSGLAGVLQETQY
j_gene: TRBJ2-5
v_gene: TRBV9
len: 15

CDR3aa: SARLSSEIYEQY
j_gene: TRBJ2-7
v_gene: TRBV20-1
len: 12

CDR3aa: ASSVNPDKAGELF
j_gene: TRBJ2-2
v_gene: TRBV6-1
len: 13

CDR3aa: ASSLRERGTPQH
j_gene: TRBJ1-5
v_gene: TRBV12-3/TRBV12-4
len: 12

CDR3aa: SVDPTGGGGYT
j_gene: TRBJ1-2
v_gene: TRBV29-1
len: 11

CDR3aa: AISDASGRSSEQF
j_gene: TRBJ2-1
v_gene: TRBV10-3
len: 13

CDR3aa: ASSIRPGNHYNEQF
j_gene: TRBJ2-1
v_gene: TRBV19
len: 14

CDR3aa: SVVYINYEQY
j_gene: TRBJ2-7
v_gene: TRBV29-1
len: 10

CDR3aa: ASSLGGTTGELF
j_gene: TRBJ2-2
v_gene: TRBV13
len: 12

CDR3aa: ASSSRPSGIYEQY
j_gene: TRBJ2-7
v_gene: TRBV27
len: 13

CDR3aa: ATTPPGVRTGELF
j_gene: TRBJ2-2
v_gene: TRBV28
len: 13

CDR3aa: ASSPGPEGGYT
j_gene: TRBJ1-2
v_gene: TRBV27
len: 11

CDR3aa: ASSPTADYTQY
j_gene: TRBJ2-3
v_gene: TRBV6-1
len: 11

CDR3aa: ASSPRGTGFYNEQF
j_gene: TRBJ2-1
v_gene: TRBV4-1
len: 14

CDR3aa: ASSPFGMDSNEQF
j_gene: TRBJ2-1
v_gene: TRBV12-3/TRBV12-4
len: 13

CDR3aa: ASSLGTGDIQY
j_gene: TRBJ2-4
v_gene: TRBV5-1
len: 11

CDR3aa: ASSLLGQGYDEQF
j_gene: TRBJ2-1
v_gene: TRBV12-3/TRBV12-4
len: 13

CDR3aa: SVEVSTGEYTGELF
j_gene: TRBJ2-2
v_gene: TRBV29-1
len: 14

CDR3aa: ASSLSSGSPGPYEQY
j_gene: TRBJ2-7
v_gene: TRBV5-1
len: 15

CDR3aa: ASSLVGSTLGGYT
j_gene: TRBJ1-2
v_gene: TRBV5-1
len: 13

CDR3aa: ASSLSTDNEQF
j_gene: TRBJ2-1
v_gene: TRBV11-3
len: 11

CDR3aa: ASGGMTDTQY
j_gene: TRBJ2-3
v_gene: TRBV12-3/TRBV12-4
len: 10

CDR3aa: ASSTSHEQY
j_gene: TRBJ2-7
v_gene: TRBV12-3/TRBV12-4
len: 9

CDR3aa: ASSLGPSGRNEQF
j_gene: TRBJ2-1
v_gene: TRBV11-2
len: 13

CDR3aa: ASSLVGAANEKLF
j_gene: TRBJ1-4
v_gene: TRBV7-8
len: 13

CDR3aa: ASSFGGPEQY
j_gene: TRBJ2-7
v_gene: TRBV11-2
len: 10

CDR3aa: ATSRDFSGITLNEQF
j_gene: TRBJ2-1
v_gene: TRBV15
len: 15

CDR3aa: ASRIMGQEDGYT
j_gene: TRBJ1-2
v_gene: TRBV6-1
len: 12

CDR3aa: ASKLLAGGPMSTDTQY
j_gene: TRBJ2-3
v_gene: TRBV7-6
len: 16